The entry below gives a single T cell receptor beta chain sequence along with its context. Its antigen specificity is not known. No much larger clonotype is one base removed from it; base qualities were not supplied. TCRbeta CDR3 regions were amplified from genomic DNA by means of the immunoSEQ Assay, a bias-controlled multiplex PCR. Per the authors' processing: The number of nucleated cells in each sample was estimated by amplification of reference gene primers within the assay. Sequence reads were collapsed and filtered to measure the absolute abundance of every unique TCRbeta CDR3 rearrangement. For each sample, productive Simpson clonality was calculated as the square root of Simpson's diversity index across productive rearrangements. TCRdb took this table from immuneACCESS and kept in-frame rearrangements with V and J called. Such tables lack part of the clones; where checked against another copy, unresolved V genes explain under half of the gap, and the rest is unexplained. V, J and clone size are taken as reported in that table, and D and trimming were inferred from the DNA itself. Recorded for this sample are about 74,000 clones; roughly 90% of them occurred a single time. Jointly, the top ten make up about 2.7% of the sample.

These data originate in a study of blood T cell repertoires in COVID-19 (dated by TCRdb to 2018 to 2020). With respect to the entire study: Samples covering the acute and convalescent phases of COVID-19 were provided by collaborators in the United States, Italy and Spain. The material from the prospective study consisted of cDNA or gDNA derived from T cells, B-cell-depleted T cells, or PBMCs. Subjects who had been exposed to COVID-19, were actively infected with it, or had recovered from it provided the deeply sampled blood TCRbeta repertoires that made up the dataset. The repertoires were released in a freely available public database intended as a resource for research on the immune response to SARS-CoV-2. The samples were drawn from two sources: the first 160 participants of the ongoing ImmuneRACE study, and 950 to 1,500 subjects contributed by 6 global collaborators. Sample metadata almost always included a de-identified subject ID, COVID-19 status, age in years and sex. Where available, HLA class I and class II types were taken from metadata supplied by the sample provider and were not determined by assay-based typing. Summary of the overall study and its limitations: How much clinical and demographic metadata was included differed by source and by participant, and the metadata was provided uncurated.

Collaborating institutions collected whole blood in K2EDTA tubes following their own protocols. For TCRbeta analysis, collaborator samples were shipped as frozen whole blood, as isolated PBMCs, or as DNA extracted from either sample type. The V end gives up 4 bases and the J end 6 bases, leaving 7 bases in the junction not matched to a gene. The CDR3 measures 15 amino acids from cysteine to phenylalanine. Only the CDR3 part of the read is kept: 45 bases, read in frame from the first base. Sequences SGHTS (CDR1) and YDEGEE (CDR2) are obtained from the germline V gene. The receptor chain draws on TRBV5-8 and TRBJ2-3; TRBD1 fits 11 bases in the junction. The receptor was isolated from a man in his 70s with active or convalescent COVID-19. Material for sequencing was peripheral blood. The DNA is as follows: TGTGCCAGCAGCACGGGACAGGGGGAAGTGGATACGCAGTATTTT. Its product reads: CASSTGQGEVDTQYF.